These 18 T cell receptor beta chains came from one sample sequenced in a study of identical twins. TCRdb reprocessed the 5' RACE reads with MiXCR, giving one entry per CDR3 protein. This sample has fewer than 550,000 distinct CDR3 sequences, with 14% found just once. The data were also submitted as part of a second study, on yellow fever vaccine responses in identical twins.

The material sequenced was CD4+ T cells sorted from blood. Receptors were obtained from a woman aged 18-35 years in good health.

This clonotype has just a few counts. The chain links TRBV6-6 to TRBJ2-3; D is possibly TRBD2 (5 bases). The CDR3 runs to 17 residues. V dropped 3 bases and J dropped 0 bases, with 16 bases sitting between them. Germline loops: CDR1 MNHNY, CDR2 SVGAGI (reference sequence). The CDR3 sequence: CASSYGRDIASTDTQYF. The CDR3, as DNA: TGTGCCAGCAGTTATGGCCGGGATATTGCTAGCACAGATACGCAGTATTTT.

In its sample, this clonotype was seen a few times. The chain carries TRBV11-2 and TRBJ2-3; 7 bases agree with TRBD2. Germline V gives CDR1 SGHAT, CDR2 FQNNGV. The J segment lost 0 bases and the V segment lost 1 base, leaving 13 bases of the junction unmatched. The CDR3 runs to 19 residues. Written as DNA, the CDR3 is TGTGCCAGCAGCTTAGGAGGCTGGGGCCTAGCGGAGAGCACAGATACGCAGTATTTT. Translating it yields CASSLGGWGLAESTDTQYF.

The V call is TRBV27, the J call TRBJ2-5, with a weak D call TRBD1 (6 bases). The CDR3 loop spans 14 amino acids. V lost 3 bases and J 3 bases, leaving 11 bases between the germline ends. Germline values: CDR1 MNHEY, CDR2 SMNVEV (reference sequence). CDR3 protein: CASSLTGVKETQYF. The CDR3 DNA reads TGTGCCAGCAGTTTGACAGGAGTAAAAGAGACCCAGTACTTC.

In its sample, this clonotype was seen a few times. The V call is TRBV6-1, the J call TRBJ1-1, with a possible D match to TRBD1 (6 bases). Germline CDR1 and CDR2: MNHNS and SASEGT. The V end was cut by 8 bases, the J end by 2 bases, with 18 bases between. The CDR3 has 15 amino acids. The CDR3 protein is CASGPRGGGNTEAFF. In nucleotides, the CDR3 is TGTGCCAGCGGCCCTCGGGGAGGGGGTAACACTGAAGCTTTCTTT.

The chain joins TRBV12-3 or TRBV12-4 to TRBJ2-5; D unresolved. CDR3 length equals 11 residues. Deletions cut 4 bases from V and 11 bases from J, with 11 bases between. CDR3 in amino acids: CASSSGLAQYF. The CDR3 DNA sequence: TGTGCCAGCAGTTCGGGCCTGGCTCAGTACTTC.

This chain joins TRBV5-1 and TRBJ2-3; 10 bases fit TRBD2. Germline assignment: CDR1 SGHRS and CDR2 YFSETQ. This CDR3 comprises 19 residues. The junction had 17 bases not matched to a gene; V was cut back by 4 bases and J by 3 bases. The CDR3 DNA reads as TGCGCCAGCAGCGCGATCATTCTAGCGGGAGACCTTGGAACAGATACGCAGTATTTT. Translated: CASSAIILAGDLGTDTQYF.

This clonotype was seen repeatedly, ten times or more. V gene TRBV28 combines with J gene TRBJ2-7; D assignment may be TRBD1 or TRBD2 (5 bases each). CDR3 length equals 13 residues. Trimming cost V 1 base and J 7 bases, with 11 bases left between them. The germline gives CDR1 MDHEN, CDR2 SYDVKM. The CDR3 sequence is CASSLLGPREQYF. The CDR3 bases are TGTGCCAGCAGTTTATTGGGACCGAGGGAGCAGTACTTC.

This clonotype was recorded only once. The chain recombines TRBV7-8 with TRBJ2-7, with 11 bases identical to TRBD2. Germline loops: CDR1 SGHVS, CDR2 FQNEAQ. Trimming removed 4 bases from V and 3 bases from J; junction bases left unmatched: 11. The CDR3 has 17 amino acids. The CDR3 loop is CASSSGTLAGGLYEQYF. The CDR3 DNA reads TGTGCCAGCAGCTCGGGGACCCTAGCGGGGGGCCTCTACGAGCAGTACTTC.

In its sample, this clonotype was seen a few times. This chain connects TRBV5-1 to TRBJ2-7; D is undetermined. The germline gives CDR1 SGHRS, CDR2 YFSETQ. Trimming shortened V by 0 bases and J by 0 bases, and 10 bases separated the two germline ends. The CDR3 extends over 15 amino acids. The CDR3 nucleotides read TGCGCCAGCAGCTTGGCCCCATACACCTCCTACGAGCAGTACTTC. It translates to CASSLAPYTSYEQYF.

This clonotype was detected only a few times. The chain links TRBV7-2 to TRBJ2-2, with D unclear. The length of the CDR3 is 17 residues. Deletions cut 5 bases from V and 2 bases from J, with 18 bases between. Germline values: CDR1 SGHTA, CDR2 FQGNSA. CDR3 protein: CASSRRSRATNTGELFF. The CDR3 DNA reads as TGTGCCAGCAGCCGACGTAGCCGGGCTACTAACACCGGGGAGCTGTTTTTT.

In its sample, this clonotype was seen a few times. CDR3 region: CASSLDRNGYGYTF. CDR3 nucleotides: TGCGCCAGCAGCTTGGACAGGAACGGCTATGGCTACACCTTC. The rearrangement uses TRBV5-1 and TRBJ1-2; the D gene is possibly TRBD1 (5 bases). V was cut by 0 bases and J by 4 bases, with 10 bases left in between. This CDR3 region has 14 residues. The V gene's germline CDR1 is SGHRS and CDR2 YFSETQ.

To note about this clonotype: Sequence at one end of the junction differs from germline and may be a read error. The chain employs TRBV7-7 and TRBJ2-1, with D perhaps TRBD2 (5 bases). The length of the CDR3 is 15 residues. In germline, CDR1 is SSHAT, CDR2 FNYEAQ (reference sequence). Written as DNA, the CDR3 is TGTGCTAGCAGCTTAAGCCTAGCACCGTACAATGAGCAGTTCTTC. Its translation is CASSLSLAPYNEQFF.

The chain employs TRBV28 and TRBJ2-7; 10 bases are shared with TRBD1. V was pared by 6 bases and J by 5 bases, with 10 bases of the junction left unmatched. From germline, CDR1 is MDHEN and CDR2 SYDVKM. The CDR3 has 15 amino acids. The CDR3 protein is CASRRQGALTHEQYF. As DNA, the CDR3 is TGTGCCAGCAGGAGACAGGGGGCCCTTACCCACGAGCAGTACTTC.

J is TRBJ2-2 and V is TRBV6-1, with 9 bases aligning to TRBD1. CDR1 MNHNS and CDR2 SASEGT come from the germline V gene. V lost 6 bases, J lost 7 bases, and 15 bases stayed unmatched. This CDR3 spans 17 amino acids. CDR3 DNA sequence: TGTGCCAGCAGCCCTCACCCGGGACAGGGAAGTGGCGGGGAGCTGTTTTTT. Translation: CASSPHPGQGSGGELFF.

The chain employs TRBV28 and TRBJ1-5, with D unresolved. Germline V lookup: CDR1 MDHEN, CDR2 SYDVKM. The CDR3 is made up of 16 amino acids. V shed 5 bases and J shed 0 bases, with 14 bases lying between them. The CDR3 DNA reads as TGTGCCAGCAGTGGGCCGGGGATTTCTAGCAATCAGCCCCAGCATTTT. It encodes CASSGPGISSNQPQHF.

The CDR3 nucleotides read TGTGCCAGCAGTTTTCGTCTAGCGGGGGGGCTAGGAGCAGATACGCAGTATTTT. Protein: CASSFRLAGGLGADTQYF. The chain joins TRBV12-3 or TRBV12-4 to TRBJ2-3; 12 nucleotides align to TRBD2. The CDR3 is made up of 18 amino acids. Losses at the gene ends were 3 bases for V and 4 bases for J; bases not matched to a gene: 11.

Here the CDR3 reads CASSAAVPGELFF. CDR3 sequence (DNA): TGTGCCAGCAGCGCCGCAGTCCCCGGGGAGCTGTTTTTT. V and J are TRBV11-2 and TRBJ2-2; D call uncertain. Per germline, CDR1 SGHAT and CDR2 FQNNGV. The CDR3 sequence is 13 residues long. V was trimmed by 5 bases and J by 6 bases, leaving 10 bases between them.

The rearrangement joins TRBV29-1 to TRBJ1-1; D is unclear. This CDR3 has 10 residues. Germline V gene sequence: CDR1 SQVTM, CDR2 ANQGSEA. Trimming left V 3 bases short and J 8 bases short, with 7 bases between. This chain's CDR3 is CSVDTLEAFF. The CDR3 DNA reads as TGCAGCGTTGACACCCTCGAAGCTTTCTTT.